Listed below are T cell receptor beta chains from one sample, sequenced in a study of Ad26.COV2.S vaccination and SARS-CoV-2 variants. The data were produced by immunoSEQ multiplex PCR, yet TCRdb's version contains in-frame clones alone and is incomplete. The repertoire has around 400,000 clones, 80% to 95% of them found once; the top ten carry 12%. Sequenced here: peripheral blood, sampled in a trial of Ad26.COV2.S vaccine versus placebo. The receptor set was obtained from a person between 18 and 59 years old who received the Ad26.COV2.S COVID-19 vaccine or a placebo. Both conserved end residues are part of each CDR3. D genes are given only for firm matches. Part of the rows lack a size; the others show once, few, many or a class for expanded clones.

TRBJ1-5 | many | . | TRBV10-3 | CAISERPGSAGFQPQHF | TGTGCCATCAGTGAGAGGCCGGGATCCGCGGGGTTTCAGCCCCAGCATTTT
TRBJ1-1 | . | . | TRBV5-1 | CASHLAGHTEAFF | TGCGCCAGCCACCTCGCCGGGCACACTGAAGCTTTCTTT
TRBJ2-1 | . | . | TRBV19 | CASTTSRYNEQFF | TGTGCCAGTACTACGTCAAGATACAATGAGCAGTTCTTC
TRBJ1-1 | . | . | TRBV29-1 | CSARGPGGENTEAFF | TGCAGCGCCAGAGGGCCCGGGGGTGAGAACACTGAAGCTTTCTTT
TRBJ2-7 | . | TRBD1 | TRBV9 | CASSVGQGAREQYF | TGTGCCAGCAGCGTAGGCCAGGGGGCTCGGGAGCAGTACTTC
TRBJ1-6 | few | TRBD1 | TRBV28 | CASINGGGGRTPLHF | TGTGCCAGCATCAATGGAGGAGGGGGCAGGACACCCCTCCACTTT
TRBJ1-3 | . | . | TRBV29-1 | CSVEVSSGNTIYF | TGCAGCGTCGAGGTGAGCTCTGGAAACACCATATATTTT
TRBJ1-2 | . | . | TRBV5-8 | CASSLPGWGTIGYTF | TGTGCCAGCAGCCTACCCGGGTGGGGCACGATTGGCTACACCTTC
TRBJ2-1 | . | TRBD2 | TRBV29-1 | CSVETGTSGQSSYNEQFF | TGCAGCGTTGAAACCGGGACTAGCGGACAGAGCTCCTACAATGAGCAGTTCTTC
TRBJ2-7 | . | TRBD2 | TRBV14 | CASSQQAGGSYEQYF | TGTGCCAGCAGCCAACAGGCGGGAGGATCCTACGAGCAGTACTTC
TRBJ2-2 | . | . | TRBV19 | CASSMRAGELFF | TGTGCCAGTAGTATGCGAGCCGGGGAGCTGTTTTTT
TRBJ2-7 | . | . | TRBV5-6 | CASSTSGETGLPSYEQYF | TGTGCCAGCAGCACATCAGGGGAAACGGGACTTCCCTCCTACGAGCAGTACTTC
TRBJ2-3 | . | TRBD2 | TRBV7-2 | CASSLLAEYTDTQYF | TGTGCCAGCAGCTTACTAGCGGAATACACAGATACGCAGTATTTT
TRBJ1-1 | . | TRBD1 | TRBV4-3 | CASSQALDRGRVEAFF | TGCGCCAGCAGCCAAGCCCTCGACAGGGGGCGGGTTGAAGCTTTCTTT
TRBJ2-7 | few | . | TRBV7-9 | CASSLNRAYEQYF | TGTGCCAGCAGCTTAAACAGAGCCTACGAGCAGTACTTC
TRBJ2-1 | . | . | TRBV24-1 | CATSDFKQREQFF | TGTGCCACCAGTGATTTCAAGCAGCGGGAGCAGTTCTTC
TRBJ2-3 | . | . | TRBV18 | CASSPKEGSTDTQYF | TGTGCCAGCTCACCAAAAGAAGGCAGCACAGATACGCAGTATTTT
TRBJ1-5 | . | . | TRBV27 | CASSLLGESNQPQHF | TGTGCCAGCAGTTTACTGGGGGAAAGCAATCAGCCCCAGCATTTT
TRBJ2-7 | . | . | TRBV21-1 | CASNRTSGNYEQYF | TGTGCCAGCAACCGGACTAGCGGGAACTACGAGCAGTACTTC
TRBJ2-5 | . | TRBD2 | TRBV2 | CASRGGIGETQYF | TGTGCCAGCCGGGGGGGTATAGGAGAGACCCAGTACTTC
TRBJ2-7 | once | TRBD2 | TRBV7-2 | CASSPTRGVSYEQYF | TGTGCCAGCAGCCCGACCCGGGGGGTATCCTACGAGCAGTACTTC
TRBJ2-1 | . | TRBD2 | TRBV11-2 | CASSPHVAGRAYNEQFF | TGTGCCAGCAGCCCCCATGTAGCGGGAAGGGCCTACAATGAGCAGTTCTTC
TRBJ1-5 | few | . | TRBV2 | CASSETTENQPQHF | TGTGCCAGCAGTGAAACCACAGAGAATCAGCCCCAGCATTTT
TRBJ1-2 | . | . | TRBV4-3 | CASSQHGTSDYGYTF | TGCGCCAGCAGCCAACATGGGACTAGTGACTATGGCTACACCTTC
TRBJ2-7 | . | TRBD1 | TRBV3-1/TRBV3-2 | CASSQRTGSWGEQYF | TGTGCCAGCAGCCAACGGACAGGATCCTGGGGGGAGCAGTACTTC
TRBJ2-1 | . | TRBD2 | TRBV4-1 | CASSQDRTSGLYNEQFF | TGCGCCAGCAGCCAAGATCGGACTAGCGGGCTGTACAATGAGCAGTTCTTC
TRBJ2-1 | . | TRBD2 | TRBV6-5 | CASSYLGGSRSNEQFF | TGTGCCAGCAGTTACTTGGGCGGGAGTCGGTCCAATGAGCAGTTCTTC
TRBJ1-5 | . | TRBD1 | TRBV6-2/TRBV6-3 | CASSHDRDSNQPQHF | TGTGCCAGCAGCCACGACAGGGATAGCAATCAGCCCCAGCATTTT
TRBJ2-1 | . | TRBD2 | TRBV18 | CASSPVAGASWNEQFF | TGTGCCAGCTCACCCGTAGCGGGAGCATCTTGGAATGAGCAGTTCTTC
TRBJ2-5 | . | . | TRBV6-5 | CASGGPQETQYF | TGTGCCAGCGGAGGTCCCCAAGAGACCCAGTACTTC
TRBJ2-7 | . | . | TRBV30 | CAWSRTYEQYF | TGTGCCTGGAGTCGGACCTACGAGCAGTACTTC
TRBJ1-4 | . | . | TRBV6-5 | CASSPQGREEKLFF | TGTGCCAGCAGCCCACAGGGAAGGGAAGAAAAACTGTTTTTT
TRBJ2-2 | . | . | TRBV2 | CASSEIDRRNTGELFF | TGTGCCAGCAGTGAAATTGACAGGAGGAACACCGGGGAGCTGTTTTTT
TRBJ2-1 | . | . | TRBV11-2 | CASSLRLGPGREQFF | TGTGCCAGCAGCTTGAGACTAGGTCCGGGTCGTGAGCAGTTCTTC
TRBJ1-6 | . | . | TRBV6-2/TRBV6-3 | CASSPRDSPLHF | TGTGCCAGCAGCCCAAGGGATTCACCCCTCCACTTT
TRBJ2-7 | once | . | TRBV11-2 | CASSLRLSLYEQYF | TGTGCCAGCAGCTTACGGCTGAGCCTCTACGAGCAGTACTTC
TRBJ2-1 | . | . | TRBV6-5 | CASSYTTGSYNEQFF | TGTGCCAGCAGTTATACGACGGGGTCCTACAATGAGCAGTTCTTC
TRBJ2-7 | . | TRBD2 | TRBV6-6 | CASSSLGRGGYF | TGTGCCAGCAGTTCCCTTGGGAGGGGAGGGTACTTC
TRBJ2-1 | . | TRBD2 | TRBV5-1 | CASSLAGLAGAGEQFF | TGCGCCAGCAGCTTGGCAGGGCTAGCGGGAGCGGGTGAGCAGTTCTTC
TRBJ2-2 | . | TRBD2 | TRBV6-5 | CASILLAGAAGELFF | TGTGCCAGCATTTTACTAGCGGGAGCGGCCGGGGAGCTGTTTTTT
TRBJ2-1 | once | . | TRBV3-1/TRBV3-2 | CASRSRDHYNEQFF | TGTGCCAGCAGATCCCGGGACCACTACAATGAGCAGTTCTTC
TRBJ2-3 | . | TRBD2 | TRBV9 | CASSALGLAGETDTQYF | TGTGCCAGCAGCGCCCTGGGACTAGCGGGAGAGACAGATACGCAGTATTTT
TRBJ1-1 | . | . | TRBV11-2 | CASSLGGREAFF | TGTGCCAGCAGCTTAGGGGGCCGGGAAGCTTTCTTT